This is a list of T cell receptor beta chains from one sample in a study of control samples from healthy donors and cancer patients. Generated by immunoSEQ multiplex PCR, the TCRdb table keeps only in-frame clones and is missing some. The sample includes over 100,000 clones, just under 95% of them seen just once. Sequencing used blood. Receptors originate from a man aged 18 to 29 in good health. The CDR3 runs from the conserved cysteine through the conserved F or W. Fields, in order: J gene, V gene, clone size, D gene, CDR3 DNA, CDR3 protein. The D gene is left open where the match is weak. Size is stated for part of the rows, as once, few or many counts, or as a class when the clone is expanded.

TRBJ1-2	TRBV5-1	once	.	TGCGCCAGCAGCTTGGGTAACTATGGCTACACCTTC	CASSLGNYGYTF
TRBJ1-5	TRBV15	few	.	TGTGCCACCAGCAGAGAAAGGGATCAGCCCCAGCATTTT	CATSRERDQPQHF
TRBJ2-2	TRBV2	.	.	TGTGCCAGCAGTCCGATGGGGGAGGCCGGGGAGCTGTTTTTT	CASSPMGEAGELFF
TRBJ2-3	TRBV4-2	.	TRBD2	TGTGCCAGCAGCCCCTTGTCGGGGGGGCCGTTGGCAGATACGCAGTATTTT	CASSPLSGGPLADTQYF
TRBJ1-1	TRBV7-2	.	.	TGTGCCAGCAGCTCAGGGGTCCCCACTGAAGCTTTCTTT	CASSSGVPTEAFF
TRBJ2-7	TRBV4-2	.	.	TGTGCCAGCAGCCAGGGGGGAGGATCCTACGAGCAGTACTTC	CASSQGGGSYEQYF
TRBJ2-1	TRBV9	.	.	TGTGCCAGCAGCGTAGGGGGGGAGGCCTACAATGAGCAGTTCTTC	CASSVGGEAYNEQFF
TRBJ1-1	TRBV29-1	.	.	TGCAGCGTTGAAGGTTATAGGGCGGGCGTCACTGAAGCTTTCTTT	CSVEGYRAGVTEAFF
TRBJ2-1	TRBV15	.	TRBD1	TGTGCCACCAGCAGAGTCGACAGGGATGACAATGAGCAGTTCTTC	CATSRVDRDDNEQFF
TRBJ2-5	TRBV9	.	.	TGTGCCAGCAGCGTATCGGGTTTGGGGAGGGAGACCCAGTACTTC	CASSVSGLGRETQYF
TRBJ1-3	TRBV2	.	.	TGTGCCAGCAGTTCGGATTCTGGAAACACCATATATTTT	CASSSDSGNTIYF